The clone carrying this T cell receptor (beta chain) was detected many times. The data were obtained in a study of regulatory T cells in long-lasting Graves disease. Building the TCR beta libraries relied on iRepertoire HTBI primers, and CDR3 regions underwent Arm-PCR. TCRdb redid the calling of the multiplex PCR reads with MiXCR, one entry per CDR3 protein. In the table there are 530,000 or so distinct CDR3 sequences, roughly 14% of which are singletons. The sample's time point: newly diagnosed GD, antithyroid drugs for less than 3 months. Following extraction of RNA from PBMCs, that RNA was used to make the TCR library. Deletions cut 5 bases from V and 9 bases from J, with 14 bases between. CDR3 length: 12 residues. In germline, CDR1 is SGHAT, CDR2 FQNNGV. This sample was also put to use in a study of T cells in Graves' hyperthyroidism and ophthalmopathy.

The TCR originated in a man under 40 with Graves disease. Here the sequenced sample was peripheral blood mononuclear cells (PBMCs), taken at new diagnosis, from a patient treated with antithyroid drugs. The chain carries TRBV11-2 and TRBJ2-7; weak D call: TRBD2 (5 bases). The CDR3 nucleotides are TGTGCCAGCAGCCCTGTTGGGGAGCGGCAGTACTTC. It specifies CASSPVGERQYF.